The rows below give T cell receptor beta chains drawn from one sample of a study of T cell responses to AZD1222 COVID-19 vaccine. Assay used: immunoSEQ multiplex PCR; TCRdb lists only in-frame clones, some missing. The table has approximately 81,000 clones, 80% to 90% seen once. The sequences come from peripheral blood, collected 28 days after the second AZD1222 dose. The receptors here all came from an adult who received the AZD1222 COVID-19 vaccine. CDR3s include the opening cysteine and the closing phenylalanine or tryptophan. A D gene is named only where the DNA matches it firmly. Size values are once, few and many counts, or a class for expanded clones, and some rows have none.

j_call	clone_size	v_call	d_call	cdr3_aa	cdr3_nt
TRBJ2-1	.	TRBV6-5	.	CAVAVPYNEQFF	TGTGCCGTAGCGGTTCCTTACAATGAGCAGTTCTTC
TRBJ1-3	.	TRBV18	.	CASSPSSGGSGNTIYF	TGTGCCAGCTCACCATCTTCCGGAGGCTCTGGAAACACCATATATTTT
TRBJ2-3	.	TRBV7-2	TRBD2	CASSLVSGTSVTDTQYF	TGTGCCAGCAGCTTAGTTTCTGGGACTAGCGTCACAGATACGCAGTATTTT
TRBJ2-1	.	TRBV24-1	TRBD1	CATTKGQGKVGNEQFF	TGTGCCACCACCAAGGGACAGGGTAAAGTCGGCAATGAGCAGTTCTTC
TRBJ1-5	once	TRBV3-1/TRBV3-2	.	CASSHPQGQPQHF	TGTGCCAGCAGCCACCCCCAGGGTCAGCCCCAGCATTTT
TRBJ1-1	.	TRBV3-1/TRBV3-2	.	CASSGQTNTEAFF	TGTGCCAGCAGCGGACAGACTAACACTGAAGCTTTCTTT
TRBJ2-1	.	TRBV7-2	.	CASSPAGREQFF	TGTGCCAGCAGCCCCGCGGGGCGGGAGCAGTTCTTC
TRBJ2-2	.	TRBV7-6	.	CASSPLSVVANTGELFF	TGTGCCAGCAGCCCCCTTTCAGTAGTCGCGAACACCGGGGAGCTGTTTTTT
TRBJ2-7	.	TRBV5-5	.	CASSLGQGSYEQYF	TGTGCCAGCAGCTTGGGTCAGGGAAGCTACGAGCAGTACTTC
TRBJ2-1	.	TRBV14	TRBD2	CASSPGLAGVGSYNEQFF	TGTGCCAGCAGCCCCGGACTAGCGGGAGTGGGCTCCTACAATGAGCAGTTCTTC
TRBJ1-2	medium-sized	TRBV5-1	.	CASSPLGTSYGYTF	TGCGCCAGCTCTCCTCTGGGGACCTCCTATGGCTACACCTTC
TRBJ2-7	.	TRBV7-9	TRBD1	CASSLRGQGAYEQYF	TGTGCCAGCAGCTTGAGGGGACAGGGTGCCTACGAGCAGTACTTC
TRBJ1-5	.	TRBV27	.	CASSSILPGLGNQPQHF	TGTGCCAGCAGTTCCATCCTCCCGGGTTTGGGCAATCAGCCCCAGCATTTT
TRBJ2-1	.	TRBV19	TRBD2	CASSIVSGEYNEQFF	TGTGCCAGTAGTATCGTTAGCGGGGAGTACAATGAGCAGTTCTTC
TRBJ1-5	.	TRBV19	TRBD1	CASSYSGQGAVAQHF	TGTGCCAGTAGTTACTCAGGACAGGGAGCAGTAGCCCAGCATTTT
TRBJ2-2	.	TRBV7-3	TRBD2	CASSPRGGSNTGELFF	TGTGCCAGCAGCCCAAGGGGCGGGAGCAACACCGGGGAGCTGTTTTTT
TRBJ1-3	once	TRBV7-2	TRBD1	CASSLGQGEVSGNTIYF	TGTGCCAGCAGCCTTGGACAGGGAGAGGTCTCTGGAAACACCATATATTTT
TRBJ1-5	few	TRBV27	.	CASSHGTNQPQHF	TGTGCCAGCAGCCACGGGACCAATCAGCCCCAGCATTTT
TRBJ2-6	.	TRBV28	.	CASSRPETNVLTF	TGTGCCAGCAGTCGCCCGGAGACCAACGTCCTGACTTTC
TRBJ1-4	.	TRBV5-6	.	CASSHPTNEKLFF	TGTGCCAGCAGCCACCCAACTAATGAAAAACTGTTTTTT
TRBJ1-3	.	TRBV6-5	.	CASSPRVQAGNTIYF	TGTGCCAGCAGCCCCCGGGTTCAGGCTGGGAACACCATATATTTT
TRBJ1-2	.	TRBV19	.	CASTISVGILGYGYTF	TGTGCCAGTACCATATCTGTAGGGATCCTTGGATATGGCTACACCTTC